This paragraph covers one T cell receptor (beta chain) sequence. These data are taken from a study of T cell responses to AZD1222 COVID-19 vaccine. Profiling relied on immunoSEQ multiplex PCR, and the TCRdb table lists in-frame clones only, not all of them. The sample has 60,000 to 80,000 clones, around 86% seen once; the top ten hold about 19%. From germline, CDR1 is LGHDT and CDR2 YNNKEL (reference sequence). The CDR3 contains 11 residues. The V end was cut by 1 base, the J end by 16 bases, with 11 bases between. This TCR came from an adult in good health. The V and J genes are TRBV3-1 (or the pseudogene TRBV3-2) and TRBJ2-1; D is tentatively TRBD1 or TRBD2 (5 bases each). This material consisted of peripheral blood, taken on day 0 of AZD1222 vaccination. The CDR3 here is CASSQGGPPFF. The CDR3 coding sequence is TGTGCCAGCAGCCAAGGGGGACCCCCCTTCTTC.